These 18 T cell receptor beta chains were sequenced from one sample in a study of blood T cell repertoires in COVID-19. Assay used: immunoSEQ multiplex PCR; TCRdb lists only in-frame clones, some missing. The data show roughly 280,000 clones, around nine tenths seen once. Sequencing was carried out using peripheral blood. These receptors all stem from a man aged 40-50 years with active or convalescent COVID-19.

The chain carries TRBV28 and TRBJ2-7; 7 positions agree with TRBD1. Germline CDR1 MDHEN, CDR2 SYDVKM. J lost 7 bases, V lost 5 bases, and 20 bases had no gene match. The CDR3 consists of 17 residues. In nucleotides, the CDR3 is TGTGCCAGCAGTCCTGCCCGGGTTGGGACAGTGACTTGGGAGCAGTACTTC. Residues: CASSPARVGTVTWEQYF.

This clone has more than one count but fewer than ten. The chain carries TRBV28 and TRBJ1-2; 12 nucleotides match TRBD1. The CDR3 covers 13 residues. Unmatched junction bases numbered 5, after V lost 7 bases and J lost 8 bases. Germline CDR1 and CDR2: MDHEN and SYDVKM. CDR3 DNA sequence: TGTGCCAGCAAGGGACAGGGGGCCGCCGGCTACACCTTC. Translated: CASKGQGAAGYTF.

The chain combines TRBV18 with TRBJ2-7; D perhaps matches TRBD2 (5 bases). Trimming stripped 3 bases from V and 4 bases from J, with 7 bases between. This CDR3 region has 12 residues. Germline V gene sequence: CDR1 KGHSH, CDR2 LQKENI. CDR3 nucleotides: TGTGCCAGCTCACCCCGGGGATACGAGCAGTACTTC. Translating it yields CASSPRGYEQYF.

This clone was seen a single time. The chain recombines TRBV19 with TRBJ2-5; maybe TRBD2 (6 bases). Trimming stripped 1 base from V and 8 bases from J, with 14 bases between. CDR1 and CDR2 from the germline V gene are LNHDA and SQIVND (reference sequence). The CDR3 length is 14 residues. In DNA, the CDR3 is TGTGCCAGTAGTATAGGAGAGGCCGGGGGAACCCAGTACTTC. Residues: CASSIGEAGGTQYF.

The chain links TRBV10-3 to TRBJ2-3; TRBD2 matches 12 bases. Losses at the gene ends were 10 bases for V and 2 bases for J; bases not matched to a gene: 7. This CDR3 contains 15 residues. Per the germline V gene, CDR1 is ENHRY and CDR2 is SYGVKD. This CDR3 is CASAGTSGYTDTQYF. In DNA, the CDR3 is TGTGCCAGTGCCGGGACTAGCGGGTACACAGATACGCAGTATTTT.

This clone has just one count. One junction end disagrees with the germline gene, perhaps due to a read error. In nucleotides, the CDR3 is TGTGTCAGCAGTTACTCGGGGAGAAATCAGCCCCAGCATTTT. This codes for CVSSYSGRNQPQHF. The rearrangement uses TRBV6-5 and TRBJ1-5; D not certain. This CDR3 has 14 amino acids. Germline loops: CDR1 MNHEY, CDR2 SVGAGI.

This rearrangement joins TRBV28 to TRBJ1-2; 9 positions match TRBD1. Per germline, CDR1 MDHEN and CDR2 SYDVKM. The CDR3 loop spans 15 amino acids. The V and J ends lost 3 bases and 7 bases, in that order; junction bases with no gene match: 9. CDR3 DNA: TGTGCCAGCAGTTTGCCCCCGGGACAGGGCCCTGGCTACACCTTC. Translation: CASSLPPGQGPGYTF.

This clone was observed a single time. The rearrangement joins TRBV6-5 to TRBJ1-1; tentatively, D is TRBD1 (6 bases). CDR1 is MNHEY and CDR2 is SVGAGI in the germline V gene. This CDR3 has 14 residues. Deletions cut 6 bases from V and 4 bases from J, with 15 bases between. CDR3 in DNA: TGTGCCAGCAGCTTAGACAGGTGGGGCACTGAAGCTTTCTTT. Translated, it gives CASSLDRWGTEAFF.

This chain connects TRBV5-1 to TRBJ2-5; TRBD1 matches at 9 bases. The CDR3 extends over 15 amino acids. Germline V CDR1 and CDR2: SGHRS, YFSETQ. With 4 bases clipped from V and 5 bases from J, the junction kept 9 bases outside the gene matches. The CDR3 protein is CASSKDRGTVETQYF. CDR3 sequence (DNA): TGCGCCAGCAGCAAAGACAGGGGGACCGTCGAGACCCAGTACTTC.

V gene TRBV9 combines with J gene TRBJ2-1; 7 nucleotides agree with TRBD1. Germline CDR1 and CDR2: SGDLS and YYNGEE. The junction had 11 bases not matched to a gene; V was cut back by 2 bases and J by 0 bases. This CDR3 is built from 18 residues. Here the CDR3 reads CASSVEWRTGLSYNEQFF. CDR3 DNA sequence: TGTGCCAGCAGCGTGGAGTGGCGGACAGGCCTCTCCTACAATGAGCAGTTCTTC.

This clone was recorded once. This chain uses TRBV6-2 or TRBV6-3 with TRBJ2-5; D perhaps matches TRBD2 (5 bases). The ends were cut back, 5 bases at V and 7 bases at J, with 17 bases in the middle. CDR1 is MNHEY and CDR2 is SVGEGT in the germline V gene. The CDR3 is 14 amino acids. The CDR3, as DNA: TGTGCCAGCAGTGCCCGCGGGTCGGGCGGGACCCAGTACTTC. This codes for CASSARGSGGTQYF.

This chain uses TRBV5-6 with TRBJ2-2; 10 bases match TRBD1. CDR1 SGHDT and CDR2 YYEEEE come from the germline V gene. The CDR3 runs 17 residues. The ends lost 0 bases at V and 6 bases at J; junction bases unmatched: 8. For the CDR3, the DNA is TGTGCCAGCAGCTTGGAGACAGGGGGCATTTTAGCCGGGGAGCTGTTTTTT. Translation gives CASSLETGGILAGELFF. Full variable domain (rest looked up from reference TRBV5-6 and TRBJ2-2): DAGVTQSPTHLIKTRGQQVTLRCSPKSGHDTVSWYQQALGQGPQFIFQYYEEEERQRGNFPDRFSGHQFPNYSSELNVNALLLGDSALYLCASSLETGGILAGELFFGEGSRLTVL.

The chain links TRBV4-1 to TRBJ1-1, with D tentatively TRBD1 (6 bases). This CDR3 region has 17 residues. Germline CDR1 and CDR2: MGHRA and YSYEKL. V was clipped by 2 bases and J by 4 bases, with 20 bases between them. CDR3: CASSQTPPGGEGTEAFF. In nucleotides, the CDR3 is TGCGCCAGCAGCCAAACACCTCCGGGGGGCGAGGGCACTGAAGCTTTCTTT.

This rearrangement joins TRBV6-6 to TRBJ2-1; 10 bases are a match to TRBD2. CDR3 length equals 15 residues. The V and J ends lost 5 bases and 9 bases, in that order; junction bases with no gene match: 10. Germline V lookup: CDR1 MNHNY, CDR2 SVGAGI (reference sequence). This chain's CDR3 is CASSPYVAGGGEQFF. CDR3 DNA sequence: TGTGCCAGCAGTCCTTATGTAGCGGGGGGCGGTGAGCAGTTCTTC.

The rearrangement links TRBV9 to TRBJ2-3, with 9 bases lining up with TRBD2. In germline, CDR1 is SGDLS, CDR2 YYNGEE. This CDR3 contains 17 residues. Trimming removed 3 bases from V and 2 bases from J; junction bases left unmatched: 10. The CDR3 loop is CASSDRLSGGITDTQYF. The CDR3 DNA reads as TGTGCCAGCAGCGACCGACTTAGCGGGGGAATCACAGATACGCAGTATTTT.

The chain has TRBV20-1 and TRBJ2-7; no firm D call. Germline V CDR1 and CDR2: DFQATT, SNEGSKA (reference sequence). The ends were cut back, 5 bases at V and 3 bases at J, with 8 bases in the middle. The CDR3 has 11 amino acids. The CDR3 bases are TGCAGTGCTCCACAGAGCTACGAGCAGTACTTC. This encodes CSAPQSYEQYF.

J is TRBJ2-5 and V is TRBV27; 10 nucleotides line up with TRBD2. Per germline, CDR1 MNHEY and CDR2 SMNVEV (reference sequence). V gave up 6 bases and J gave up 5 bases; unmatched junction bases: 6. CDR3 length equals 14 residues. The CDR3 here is CASRSGGAGETQYF. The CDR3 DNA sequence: TGTGCCAGCAGGAGCGGGGGGGCCGGGGAGACCCAGTACTTC.

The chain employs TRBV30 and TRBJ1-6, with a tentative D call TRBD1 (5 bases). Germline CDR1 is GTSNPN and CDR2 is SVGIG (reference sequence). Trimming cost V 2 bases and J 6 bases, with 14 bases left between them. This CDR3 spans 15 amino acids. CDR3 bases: TGTGCCTGGAGTCCGGGACTTTCGATTAATTCACCCCTCCACTTT. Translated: CAWSPGLSINSPLHF. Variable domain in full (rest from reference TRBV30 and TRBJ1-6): SQTIHQWPATLVQPVGSPLSLECTVEGTSNPNLYWYRQAAGRGLQLLFYSVGIGQISSEVPQNLSASRPQDRQFILSSKKLLLSDSGFYLCAWSPGLSINSPLHFGNGTRLTVT.